This is a list of T cell receptor beta chains from one sample in a study of beta chain features in type 1 diabetes. Sequencing used immunoSEQ multiplex PCR; TCRdb keeps in-frame clones, though not all of them. The sample lists a few hundred thousand clones, roughly 17% occurring once. Sequences were obtained from naive CD4+ T cells from blood. All receptors come from a man aged 25-45 years with type 1 diabetes. Each CDR3 is given with its conserved first and last residue. Each record gives: J gene, V gene, clone size, D gene, CDR3 DNA, CDR3 protein. A D gene is named only where the DNA matches it firmly. A row's size may be missing; if present it is once, few, many or a size class.

TRBJ2-3 TRBV7-2 NA NA TGTGCCAGCAGCCTCGATGTTAATACGCAGTATTTT CASSLDVNTQYF
TRBJ2-5 TRBV30 NA TRBD1 TGTGCCTGGGGACAGGGGGCCCAGGAGACCCAGTACTTC CAWGQGAQETQYF
TRBJ2-1 TRBV9 NA NA TGTGCCAGCAGCCCCCAGGTAGCGGCCTACAATGAGCAGTTCTTC CASSPQVAAYNEQFF
TRBJ2-7 TRBV10-3 NA TRBD2 TGTGCCATCAGGGCGGGACTAGCGGGAGAACGCGGGACCGAGCAGTACTTC CAIRAGLAGERGTEQYF
TRBJ2-5 TRBV19 few TRBD1 TGTGCCAGTAGTCGGACAGGGGCACAAGAGACCCAGTACTTC CASSRTGAQETQYF
TRBJ2-3 TRBV11-1 few TRBD1 TGTGCCAGCAGCCGTGCGGGGACAGGGGCGGATACGCAGTATTTT CASSRAGTGADTQYF
TRBJ1-1 TRBV29-1 few NA TGCAGCGCGAGAGGGGCGCTGGGTACTGAAGCTTTCTTT CSARGALGTEAFF
TRBJ2-6 TRBV6-5 NA NA TGTGCCAGCAGACAGGGCTGGGGGGCCAACGTCCTGACTTTC CASRQGWGANVLTF
TRBJ2-2 TRBV30 NA TRBD2 TGTGCCTGGAGTCGGGCGGGAGGAGGAACCGGGGAGCTGTTTTTT CAWSRAGGGTGELFF
TRBJ2-1 TRBV9 NA NA TGTGCCAGCAGCGTAGCGGCTAGCTCCTACAATGAGCAGTTCTTC CASSVAASSYNEQFF
TRBJ2-7 TRBV29-1 few TRBD2 TGCAGCGCCGAGGGCGGACTAGCGGGATACCACGAGCAGTACTTC CSAEGGLAGYHEQYF
TRBJ2-5 TRBV20-1 few NA TGCAGTGCTAGAATTGAGACCCAGTACTTC CSARIETQYF
TRBJ2-2 TRBV7-2 NA NA TGTGCCAGCAGCTTAATAGGACCGAACACCGGGGAGCTGTTTTTT CASSLIGPNTGELFF
TRBJ2-7 TRBV10-3 NA NA TGTGCCATCAGTGCCAACCAGGGAGGCGAGCAGTACTTC CAISANQGGEQYF
TRBJ2-6 TRBV29-1 few TRBD1 TGCAGCGTTAGGGGGACGGGACAGGGAACCTCTGGGGCCAACGTCCTGACTTTC CSVRGTGQGTSGANVLTF
TRBJ2-3 TRBV29-1 few TRBD1 TGCAGCGTGCCCGGGACAGGGGGTCAGGGCACAGATACGCAGTATTTT CSVPGTGGQGTDTQYF
TRBJ2-1 TRBV4-1 few NA TGCGCCAGCAGCCATCCACGGGACTGGTCCTACAATGAGCAGTTCTTC CASSHPRDWSYNEQFF
TRBJ2-3 TRBV29-1 few TRBD2 TGCAGTACGGTCAGCGGGAGTTGGGCAGATACGCAGTATTTT CSTVSGSWADTQYF
TRBJ2-1 TRBV7-2 NA TRBD2 TGTGCCAGCAGCTTAGGCAGTCGAGCGGGAGTAAATGAGCAGTTCTTC CASSLGSRAGVNEQFF
TRBJ2-1 TRBV25-1 NA TRBD2 TGTGCCAGCAGTGAATATAATAGCGGGGCCCTCAATGAGCAGTTCTTC CASSEYNSGALNEQFF
TRBJ2-3 TRBV7-9 few NA TGTGCCAGCGACAGAGGCACAGATACGCAGTATTTT CASDRGTDTQYF
TRBJ2-1 TRBV9 NA TRBD1 TGTGCCAGCAGCGTCCGAGGACAGGGGGCGTGGAATGAGCAGTTCTTC CASSVRGQGAWNEQFF
TRBJ1-1 TRBV11-2 NA NA TGTGCCAGCAGCTTAGGGCGGGACACTGAAGCTTTCTTT CASSLGRDTEAFF
TRBJ2-1 TRBV7-9 NA TRBD1 TGTGCCAGCAGTTCACCGGGACAGGTCTACAATGAGCAGTTCTTC CASSSPGQVYNEQFF
TRBJ2-2 TRBV9 NA NA TGTGCCAGCAGCGTAGCGGGTTACCCCGGGGAGCTGTTTTTT CASSVAGYPGELFF
TRBJ1-4 TRBV29-1 few TRBD1 TGCAGCGGAACCGGGACAGACGAAAAACTGTTTTTT CSGTGTDEKLFF
TRBJ2-4 TRBV30 few TRBD1 TGTGCCTGGAGCCCAAGGGGGCTCCTAGCCAAAAACATTCAGTACTTC CAWSPRGLLAKNIQYF
TRBJ2-3 TRBV9 NA NA TGTGCCAGCAATACAGAGAACACAGATACGCAGTATTTT CASNTENTDTQYF
TRBJ2-5 TRBV29-1 NA NA TGCAGCGTCGCCGGACAGTACCAAGAGACCCAGTACTTC CSVAGQYQETQYF
TRBJ2-7 TRBV9 NA NA TGTGCCAGCAGCGTAGCGAATGGGAACGAGCAGTACTTC CASSVANGNEQYF
TRBJ2-1 TRBV7-8 NA TRBD2 TGTGCCAGCAGCCGCGGACTAGCCTACAATGAGCAGTTCTTC CASSRGLAYNEQFF
TRBJ2-3 TRBV7-9 few NA TGTGCCAGCAGCTTAGAAGGGGTCACAGATACGCAGTATTTT CASSLEGVTDTQYF
TRBJ2-4 TRBV27 NA NA TGTGCCAGCAGTTATCTTGCTTCGTCGTACATTCAGTACTTC CASSYLASSYIQYF
TRBJ1-4 TRBV9 NA NA TGTGCCAGCAGCTCGCAAACAGGGAAAAATGGTGAAAAACTGTTTTTT CASSSQTGKNGEKLFF
TRBJ2-5 TRBV27 few NA TGTGCCAGCAGAGCTTTGGCAGATAGGGGTCGGAAAGAGACCCAGTACTTC CASRALADRGRKETQYF
TRBJ2-7 TRBV30 NA TRBD1 TGTGCCTGGAGTCCGGGACAGGGAATGTACGAGCAGTACTTC CAWSPGQGMYEQYF
TRBJ2-5 TRBV7-9 few NA TGTGCCAGCAGTTTCGCCGGGACCTCGGAGACCCAGTACTTC CASSFAGTSETQYF
TRBJ2-5 TRBV4-3 few NA TGCGCCAGCAGCCACCTCATGGGTCCAGGGGCCCAGTACTTC CASSHLMGPGAQYF
TRBJ2-1 TRBV28 NA TRBD2 TGTGCCAGCATCATGGGAACGGGAGGGCCGGATGAGCAGTTCTTC CASIMGTGGPDEQFF
TRBJ2-6 TRBV9 NA NA TGTGCCAGCAGCGTAGCTGGAGGGGCTGGGGCCAACGTCCTGACTTTC CASSVAGGAGANVLTF
TRBJ2-1 TRBV5-4 few TRBD2 TGTGCCAGCAGCTTGCGACTAGCGGAAAACAATGAGCAGTTCTTC CASSLRLAENNEQFF
TRBJ2-3 TRBV7-8 few TRBD2 TGTGCCAGCAGCGCGTTACTAGCGGGCACAGATACGCAGTATTTT CASSALLAGTDTQYF
TRBJ2-1 TRBV28 NA NA TGTGCCAGCAGTTTCTGGGAGAAACAGTTCTTC CASSFWEKQFF
TRBJ2-3 TRBV2 NA TRBD2 TGTGCCAGCAGTGGCGCGGGAGGGCCAGATACGCAGTATTTT CASSGAGGPDTQYF
TRBJ2-6 TRBV7-8 few TRBD1 TGTGCCAGCAGCTCAAGGACAGGGATAATATCGTCTGGGGCCAACGTCCTGACTTTC CASSSRTGIISSGANVLTF
TRBJ2-7 TRBV29-1 NA TRBD2 TGCAGCGTTGAGCCTAGCGGGACCCCGACTGAGCAGTACTTC CSVEPSGTPTEQYF
TRBJ2-3 TRBV25-1 NA NA TGTGCCAGCAGTGGGGGCCCCCGTAGGGATACGCAGTATTTT CASSGGPRRDTQYF
TRBJ2-3 TRBV4-1 NA NA TGCGCCAGCAGCCAGGATAGCGTAACAGATACGCAGTATTTT CASSQDSVTDTQYF
TRBJ2-1 TRBV6-5 NA TRBD2 TGTGCCAGCAGTTACTCTACCGGGAGGGCGGGGAATGAGCAGTTCTTC CASSYSTGRAGNEQFF
TRBJ2-1 TRBV29-1 few TRBD2 TGCAGCGTTGACCAAGCGGGAGGGATGGATGAGCAGTTCTTC CSVDQAGGMDEQFF
TRBJ2-6 TRBV29-1 NA NA TGCAGCGTTGAACCCGGCTCTGGGGCCAACGTCCTGACTTTC CSVEPGSGANVLTF
TRBJ1-2 TRBV7-2 NA NA TGTGCCAGCAGCTTAGGGACAGCCGAACAGGGTGGCTACACCTTC CASSLGTAEQGGYTF
TRBJ1-2 TRBV13 NA NA TGTGCCATCCCGAGGGTAGCTAACTATGGCTACACCTTC CAIPRVANYGYTF
TRBJ2-7 TRBV5-6 few NA TGTGCCAGCAGCCTCACGAAATCCTCCTACGAGCAGTACTTC CASSLTKSSYEQYF